Following are 15 T cell receptor beta chains from one sample sequenced in a study of spatial heterogeneity in lung cancer. The time point here: sample taken at primary tumor resection. TCRdb re-derived calls from the 5' RACE reads in MiXCR, one entry per CDR3 protein. This repertoire shows 20,000 to 25,000 distinct CDR3 sequences, about 4.4% found once; its top ten account for around 10%. No antigen is known for these receptors. Study results and caveats: How many expanded intratumoral alpha and beta TCRs were present tracked the tumor mutation count, which was a count of nonsynonymous mutations.

Sequenced here: lung tumor tissue, sampled at surgery. Receptors were obtained from a male donor with early-stage non-small cell lung cancer.

This clonotype was detected once. A much bigger clone sits one base away, suggesting this may be a read error. The rearrangement links TRBV28 to TRBJ2-7; 7 bases match TRBD1. Germline loops: CDR1 MDHEN, CDR2 SYDVKM. The length of the CDR3 is 15 residues. Written as DNA, the CDR3 is TGTCCCAGCAGTCTGCCAACAGGGGCCTCCTACGAGCAGTACTTC. It encodes CPSSLPTGASYEQYF.

This clonotype has at least ten counts. This chain joins TRBV7-2 and TRBJ1-6; no clear D. The V end lost 0 bases, the J end lost 5 bases, and 11 bases lay between the germline ends. Germline V gives CDR1 SGHTA, CDR2 FQGNSA. The CDR3 covers 16 residues. CDR3 coding DNA: TGTGCCAGCAGCTTAGCTCCGGGGAGTAATAATTCACCCCTCCACTTT. Its translation is CASSLAPGSNNSPLHF.

The table lists this clonotype with a few counts. The J gene is TRBJ2-2, the V gene TRBV7-2; 12 nucleotides align to TRBD2. Germline V gives CDR1 SGHTA, CDR2 FQGNSA. The CDR3 is made up of 16 amino acids. The J segment lost 1 base and the V segment lost 6 bases, leaving 3 bases of the junction unmatched. The CDR3, as DNA: TGTGCCAGCAGGCTAGCGGGAGGGGTGAACACCGGGGAGCTGTTTTTT. Its protein is CASRLAGGVNTGELFF. The variable domain in full, with the rest retrieved from reference TRBV7-2 and TRBJ2-2, is GAGVSQSPSNKVTEKGKDVELRCDPISGHTALYWYRQSLGQGLEFLIYFQGNSAPDKSGLPSDRFSAERTGGSVSTLTIQRTQQEDSAVYLCASRLAGGVNTGELFFGEGSRLTVL.

Ten or more counts support this clonotype. The V call is TRBV9, the J call TRBJ2-6, with 7 bases that match TRBD2. The J segment lost 0 bases and the V segment lost 3 bases, leaving 6 bases of the junction unmatched. Looked up from germline, CDR1 is SGDLS and CDR2 is YYNGEE. There are 17 residues in the CDR3. The CDR3 sequence is CASSDGLGTSGANVLTF. The CDR3 DNA is TGTGCCAGCAGCGACGGACTAGGCACCTCTGGGGCCAACGTCCTGACTTTC.

This clonotype was seen at least ten times. The chain links TRBV2 to TRBJ1-5; 10 bases fit TRBD1. CDR3 length: 15 residues. J gave up 4 bases and V 5 bases, and 5 bases lay outside the gene matches. Germline V gene sequence: CDR1 SNHLY, CDR2 FYNNEI. CDR3: CASSRDRGFNQPQHF. As DNA, the CDR3 is TGTGCCAGCAGTCGGGACAGGGGCTTTAATCAGCCCCAGCATTTT.

Many counts were recorded for this clonotype. The chain joins TRBV27 to TRBJ2-7, with a tentative D call TRBD1 (6 bases). Germline CDR1 is MNHEY and CDR2 is SMNVEV (reference sequence). Between the trimmed V and J ends, which lost 4 bases and 5 bases, there was a span of 12 bases. The CDR3 is made up of 13 amino acids. Here the CDR3 reads CASSWTDWDEQYF. In nucleotides, the CDR3 is TGTGCCAGCAGTTGGACAGACTGGGACGAGCAGTACTTC.

This clonotype was found once. This may stem from a read error, because a much larger clone lies one nucleotide away. The V call is TRBV30, the J call TRBJ1-5, with D perhaps matching TRBD1 (6 bases). Germline lookup yields CDR1 GTSNPN and CDR2 SVGIG (reference sequence). CDR3 size: 13 residues. V dropped 1 base and J dropped 3 bases, with 7 bases sitting between them. CDR3 sequence (DNA): TGTGCCTGGAGTGACAGGGTCAATCAGCCCCAGCATTTT. Its translation is CAWSDRVNQPQHF. Supplemented by reference TRBV30 and TRBJ1-5, the full variable domain reads SQTIHQWPATLVQPVGSPLSLECTVEGTSNPNLYWYRQAAGRGLQLLFYSVGIGQISSEVPQNLSASRPQDRQFILSSKKLLLSDSGFYLCAWSDRVNQPQHFGDGTRLSIL.

This clonotype was seen more than once but under ten times. The V and J genes are TRBV5-4 and TRBJ2-1; D is perhaps TRBD2 (5 bases). Germline V gene sequence: CDR1 SGHNT, CDR2 YYREEE (reference sequence). V dropped 3 bases and J dropped 7 bases, with 8 bases sitting between them. CDR3 length: 12 amino acids. As DNA, the CDR3 is TGTGCCAGCAGCTCGACGGGGAATGAGCAGTTCTTC. This sequence encodes CASSSTGNEQFF.

At least ten counts were recorded for this clonotype. The chain has TRBV28 and TRBJ2-7, with D perhaps matching TRBD1 or TRBD2 (6 bases each). The V and J ends lost 2 bases and 5 bases respectively, with 16 bases between them. CDR1 and CDR2 from the germline V gene are MDHEN and SYDVKM. There are 15 residues in the CDR3. The CDR3: CASSLRGAGRHEQYF. The CDR3, as DNA: TGTGCCAGCAGTTTAAGGGGGGCCGGTCGCCACGAGCAGTACTTC. Based on the CDR3 plus reference TRBV28 and TRBJ2-7, the full variable domain is DVKVTQSSRYLVKRTGEKVFLECVQDMDHENMFWYRQDPGLGLRLIYFSYDVKMKEKGDIPEGYSVSREKKERFSLILESASTNQTSMYLCASSLRGAGRHEQYFGPGTRLTVT.

This clonotype was seen repeatedly, ten times or more. The DNA of the CDR3 is TGTGCCAAATTATCTGGGGCCAACGTCCTGACTTTC. It encodes CAKLSGANVLTF. This sequence joins TRBV7-9 and TRBJ2-6; no firm D call. Trimming left V 10 bases short and J 1 base short, with 5 bases between. The CDR3 sequence is 12 residues long. The germline gives CDR1 SEHNR, CDR2 FQNEAQ (reference sequence).

This clonotype has ten or more counts. The rearrangement uses TRBV5-1 and TRBJ2-2; 7 bases are shared with TRBD1. With V trimmed by 4 bases and J by 3 bases, 9 bases remained unmatched. Germline CDR1 is SGHRS and CDR2 is YFSETQ. CDR3 size: 16 residues. Here the CDR3 DNA reads TGCGCCAGCAGCCTGACAGGGAGCTCTCACACCGGGGAGCTGTTTTTT. Translation: CASSLTGSSHTGELFF.

This clonotype was counted at least ten times. V and J are TRBV28 and TRBJ2-2; 12 bases line up with TRBD2. Germline CDR1 MDHEN, CDR2 SYDVKM. The CDR3 covers 16 residues. J was trimmed by 0 bases and V by 5 bases; bases with no gene match: 1. In DNA, the CDR3 is TGTGCCAGCAGTCCTAGCGGGAGGGCGAACACCGGGGAGCTGTTTTTT. It is translated as CASSPSGRANTGELFF.

This clonotype appeared many times. A junction end diverges from the germline sequence, so it may reflect a read error. The chain combines TRBV5-5 with TRBJ2-5, with TRBD1 matching over 8 bases. The CDR3 is 15 residues long. The germline V gene has CDR1 SGHKS and CDR2 YYEKEE (reference sequence). CDR3 nucleotides: TGTGCCAGCAGTTTGGACGGACAGGGTGGTGAGACCCAGTACTTC. This gives the protein CASSLDGQGGETQYF.

This clonotype showed up many times. The chain is built from TRBV28 and TRBJ2-7; 11 bases agree with TRBD2. Germline loops: CDR1 MDHEN, CDR2 SYDVKM. This CDR3 has 16 amino acids. V trimming: 5 bases; J trimming: 4 bases; junction bases outside the gene matches: 10. The CDR3, as DNA: TGTGCCAGCAGTACCCGACTAGCGGGGATCCATTACGAGCAGTACTTC. It translates to CASSTRLAGIHYEQYF.

This clonotype was seen at least ten times. J is TRBJ2-1 and V is TRBV10-3, with D uncertain. Germline CDR1 and CDR2: ENHRY and SYGVKD. CDR3 length: 14 amino acids. V dropped 1 base and J dropped 5 bases, with 9 bases sitting between them. The CDR3 is CAISEFQRDNEQFF. The CDR3 DNA follows: TGTGCCATCAGTGAGTTTCAGCGCGACAATGAGCAGTTCTTC.